Listed below are T cell receptor beta chains from one sample, sequenced in a study of T cells in Graves' hyperthyroidism and ophthalmopathy. TCRdb re-called the multiplex PCR reads through MiXCR, storing one row per CDR3 protein. In the table there are about 250,000 distinct CDR3 sequences, around 20% of which are singletons. Sequences were obtained from blood. The receptors were gathered from a man younger than 40 with Graves' ophthalmopathy. Both conserved end residues are part of each CDR3. Fields, in order: CDR3 length, V gene, clone size, J gene, D gene, CDR3 protein, CDR3 DNA. The D gene is left open where the match is weak. Size values are once, few and many counts, or a class for expanded clones, and some rows have none.

cdr3_length: 14; v_call: TRBV2; clone_size: .; j_call: TRBJ2-7; d_call: TRBD2; cdr3_aa: CASSATSGGREQYF; cdr3_nt: TGTGCCAGCAGCGCTACTAGCGGGGGACGGGAGCAGTACTTC
cdr3_length: 13; v_call: TRBV11-3; clone_size: many; j_call: TRBJ2-7; d_call: .; cdr3_aa: CASSPIPGVEQYF; cdr3_nt: TGTGCCAGCAGCCCGATCCCAGGGGTCGAGCAGTACTTC
cdr3_length: 15; v_call: TRBV2; clone_size: few; j_call: TRBJ1-5; d_call: .; cdr3_aa: CASSAGINSNQPQHF; cdr3_nt: TGTGCCAGCAGTGCAGGGATTAATAGCAATCAGCCCCAGCATTTT
cdr3_length: 13; v_call: TRBV5-1; clone_size: .; j_call: TRBJ2-5; d_call: TRBD1; cdr3_aa: CASSTGQGTFQYF; cdr3_nt: TGCGCCAGCAGCACGGGACAGGGGACGTTCCAGTACTTC
cdr3_length: 18; v_call: TRBV27; clone_size: .; j_call: TRBJ1-1; d_call: TRBD1; cdr3_aa: CASSFRPTGVGKSTEASF; cdr3_nt: TGTGCCAGCAGTTTCCGGCCCACAGGGGTTGGGAAAAGCACTGAAGCTTCCTTT
cdr3_length: 12; v_call: TRBV20-1; clone_size: many; j_call: TRBJ2-1; d_call: .; cdr3_aa: CSVGEVENEQFF; cdr3_nt: TGCAGTGTCGGGGAGGTGGAGAATGAGCAGTTCTTC
cdr3_length: 16; v_call: TRBV9; clone_size: many; j_call: TRBJ2-2; d_call: .; cdr3_aa: CASSVDSATNTGELFF; cdr3_nt: TGTGCCAGCAGCGTTGACTCGGCAACGAACACCGGGGAGCTGTTTTTT
cdr3_length: 15; v_call: TRBV12-3/TRBV12-4; clone_size: few; j_call: TRBJ2-2; d_call: .; cdr3_aa: CASILRMGNTGELFF; cdr3_nt: TGTGCCAGCATCCTCCGGATGGGGAACACCGGGGAGCTGTTTTTT
cdr3_length: 13; v_call: TRBV6-6; clone_size: few; j_call: TRBJ1-2; d_call: .; cdr3_aa: CASSYIDRNGYTF; cdr3_nt: TGTGCCAGCAGTTACATCGACAGGAATGGCTACACCTTC
cdr3_length: 17; v_call: TRBV6-2/TRBV6-3; clone_size: .; j_call: TRBJ2-6; d_call: TRBD1; cdr3_aa: CASSYQNRGSGANVLTF; cdr3_nt: TGTGCCAGCAGTTACCAGAACAGGGGGTCTGGGGCCAACGTCCTGACTTTC
cdr3_length: 14; v_call: TRBV28; clone_size: many; j_call: TRBJ1-1; d_call: TRBD1; cdr3_aa: CASSSRTGNTEAFF; cdr3_nt: TGTGCCAGCAGTTCCCGGACAGGGAACACTGAAGCTTTCTTT
cdr3_length: 13; v_call: TRBV7-9; clone_size: .; j_call: TRBJ2-3; d_call: .; cdr3_aa: CASSYRISDTQYF; cdr3_nt: TGTGCCAGCAGCTACAGGATCTCAGATACGCAGTATTTT
cdr3_length: 13; v_call: TRBV28; clone_size: .; j_call: TRBJ2-7; d_call: TRBD1; cdr3_aa: CASSQGAGDEQYF; cdr3_nt: TGTGCCAGCAGTCAGGGGGCCGGGGACGAGCAGTACTTC
cdr3_length: 15; v_call: TRBV3-1; clone_size: few; j_call: TRBJ2-6; d_call: .; cdr3_aa: CASSRGRSGANVLTF; cdr3_nt: TGTGCCAGCAGCCGGGGTCGCTCTGGGGCCAACGTCCTGACTTTC
cdr3_length: 16; v_call: TRBV5-1; clone_size: .; j_call: TRBJ2-6; d_call: .; cdr3_aa: CASSPSARVEANVLTF; cdr3_nt: TGCGCCAGCAGCCCATCAGCCCGGGTAGAGGCCAACGTCCTGACTTTC
cdr3_length: 14; v_call: TRBV2; clone_size: .; j_call: TRBJ1-6; d_call: TRBD1; cdr3_aa: CASRGQGFNSPLHF; cdr3_nt: TGTGCCAGCAGAGGACAGGGTTTCAATTCACCCCTCCACTTT
cdr3_length: 16; v_call: TRBV6-5; clone_size: few; j_call: TRBJ1-6; d_call: .; cdr3_aa: CASSYSITSYNSPLHF; cdr3_nt: TGTGCCAGCAGTTACTCGATAACCTCCTATAATTCACCCCTCCACTTT
cdr3_length: 11; v_call: TRBV20-1; clone_size: .; j_call: TRBJ1-2; d_call: .; cdr3_aa: CSASGEGGYTF; cdr3_nt: TGCAGTGCTTCCGGGGAGGGCGGCTACACCTTC
cdr3_length: 14; v_call: TRBV20-1; clone_size: .; j_call: TRBJ1-2; d_call: TRBD1; cdr3_aa: CSASTGVNPYGYTF; cdr3_nt: TGCAGTGCAAGCACAGGGGTAAACCCGTATGGCTACACCTTC
cdr3_length: 13; v_call: TRBV28; clone_size: few; j_call: TRBJ1-2; d_call: .; cdr3_aa: CASRLDSSNGYTF; cdr3_nt: TGTGCCAGCAGACTGGACAGTAGTAACGGCTACACCTTC
cdr3_length: 13; v_call: TRBV20-1; clone_size: .; j_call: TRBJ2-1; d_call: .; cdr3_aa: CSATAGLATEQFF; cdr3_nt: TGCAGTGCCACCGCGGGCCTAGCAACTGAGCAGTTCTTC
cdr3_length: 12; v_call: TRBV2; clone_size: many; j_call: TRBJ2-3; d_call: .; cdr3_aa: CASSAGADTQYF; cdr3_nt: TGTGCCAGCAGTGCGGGAGCAGATACGCAGTATTTT
cdr3_length: 13; v_call: TRBV30; clone_size: many; j_call: TRBJ2-7; d_call: .; cdr3_aa: CAWSFNRVHEQYF; cdr3_nt: TGTGCCTGGAGTTTTAACAGGGTCCACGAGCAGTACTTC
cdr3_length: 16; v_call: TRBV7-2; clone_size: .; j_call: TRBJ2-3; d_call: .; cdr3_aa: CASSLAARSVADTQYF; cdr3_nt: TGTGCCAGCAGCTTAGCAGCTAGATCTGTCGCAGATACGCAGTATTTT
cdr3_length: 11; v_call: TRBV7-8; clone_size: many; j_call: TRBJ2-5; d_call: .; cdr3_aa: CASSRKETQYF; cdr3_nt: TGTGCCAGCAGCCGAAAAGAGACCCAGTACTTC
cdr3_length: 15; v_call: TRBV12-3/TRBV12-4; clone_size: .; j_call: TRBJ1-1; d_call: .; cdr3_aa: CASSSRGGMNTEAFF; cdr3_nt: TGTGCCAGCAGTTCCCGGGGGGGGATGAACACTGAAGCTTTCTTT
cdr3_length: 14; v_call: TRBV5-1; clone_size: few; j_call: TRBJ1-1; d_call: .; cdr3_aa: CASSRNQGSTEAFF; cdr3_nt: TGCGCCAGCAGCCGAAACCAGGGGAGCACTGAAGCTTTCTTT
cdr3_length: 16; v_call: TRBV15; clone_size: many; j_call: TRBJ2-7; d_call: TRBD2; cdr3_aa: CATSSYLAGAFYEQYF; cdr3_nt: TGTGCCACCAGCAGTTACCTAGCGGGAGCTTTCTACGAGCAGTACTTC
cdr3_length: 15; v_call: TRBV7-8; clone_size: few; j_call: TRBJ1-4; d_call: .; cdr3_aa: CASSLTETENEKLFF; cdr3_nt: TGTGCCAGCAGCTTGACCGAGACTGAAAATGAAAAACTGTTTTTT
cdr3_length: 16; v_call: TRBV3-1; clone_size: .; j_call: TRBJ2-2; d_call: .; cdr3_aa: CASSLTPAIYTGELFF; cdr3_nt: TGTGCCAGCAGCCTAACACCTGCTATTTACACCGGGGAGCTGTTTTTT
cdr3_length: 14; v_call: TRBV30; clone_size: many; j_call: TRBJ1-5; d_call: TRBD1; cdr3_aa: CAWSVRQGFQPQHF; cdr3_nt: TGTGCCTGGAGTGTACGACAGGGATTTCAGCCCCAGCATTTT
cdr3_length: 16; v_call: TRBV11-2; clone_size: few; j_call: TRBJ2-1; d_call: TRBD2; cdr3_aa: CASSLGLAGEDNEQFF; cdr3_nt: TGTGCCAGCAGCTTGGGACTAGCGGGAGAGGACAATGAGCAGTTCTTC
cdr3_length: 15; v_call: TRBV28; clone_size: .; j_call: TRBJ2-1; d_call: TRBD2; cdr3_aa: CASSSYSGRAHEQFF; cdr3_nt: TGTGCCAGCAGTTCATATAGCGGGAGGGCACATGAGCAGTTCTTC
cdr3_length: 15; v_call: TRBV12-3/TRBV12-4; clone_size: many; j_call: TRBJ2-5; d_call: .; cdr3_aa: CASSFGLGFSETQYF; cdr3_nt: TGTGCCAGCAGTTTCGGTCTTGGTTTCTCGGAGACCCAGTACTTC
cdr3_length: 15; v_call: TRBV5-1; clone_size: .; j_call: TRBJ2-1; d_call: TRBD2; cdr3_aa: CASSLPSGNYNEQFF; cdr3_nt: TGCGCCAGCAGCTTGCCCAGCGGGAACTACAATGAGCAGTTCTTC
cdr3_length: 14; v_call: TRBV9; clone_size: many; j_call: TRBJ2-5; d_call: .; cdr3_aa: CASSTEAAQETQYF; cdr3_nt: TGTGCCAGCAGCACAGAGGCAGCCCAAGAGACCCAGTACTTC
cdr3_length: 13; v_call: TRBV7-6; clone_size: .; j_call: TRBJ2-2; d_call: TRBD2; cdr3_aa: CASSSLAAMELFF; cdr3_nt: TGTGCCAGCAGCAGTCTAGCGGCCATGGAGCTGTTTTTT
cdr3_length: 15; v_call: TRBV10-2; clone_size: many; j_call: TRBJ2-7; d_call: .; cdr3_aa: CASSPVNNPSYEQYF; cdr3_nt: TGCGCCAGCAGTCCCGTCAACAACCCCTCCTACGAGCAGTACTTC
cdr3_length: 15; v_call: TRBV7-9; clone_size: few; j_call: TRBJ2-7; d_call: .; cdr3_aa: CASSLFEQVPYEQYF; cdr3_nt: TGTGCCAGCAGCTTATTCGAACAGGTCCCCTACGAGCAGTACTTC
cdr3_length: 14; v_call: TRBV6-2/TRBV6-3; clone_size: .; j_call: TRBJ2-1; d_call: TRBD2; cdr3_aa: CASRGGRAYNEQFF; cdr3_nt: TGTGCCAGCAGGGGCGGGAGGGCTTACAATGAGCAGTTCTTC
cdr3_length: 14; v_call: TRBV3-1; clone_size: many; j_call: TRBJ2-3; d_call: .; cdr3_aa: CASSQEGYTDTQYF; cdr3_nt: TGTGCCAGCAGCCAAGAGGGCTACACAGATACGCAGTATTTT
cdr3_length: 13; v_call: TRBV2; clone_size: few; j_call: TRBJ1-6; d_call: .; cdr3_aa: CASSGDYNSPLHF; cdr3_nt: TGTGCCAGCAGTGGTGATTATAATTCACCCCTCCACTTT
cdr3_length: 16; v_call: TRBV28; clone_size: .; j_call: TRBJ2-4; d_call: TRBD2; cdr3_aa: CASNLAGAGSKNIQYF; cdr3_nt: TGTGCCAGCAACTTGGCCGGAGCGGGATCCAAAAACATTCAGTACTTC
cdr3_length: 11; v_call: TRBV6-2/TRBV6-3; clone_size: .; j_call: TRBJ2-3; d_call: .; cdr3_aa: CASSVKYTQYF; cdr3_nt: TGTGCCAGCAGTGTTAAATATACGCAGTATTTT
cdr3_length: 16; v_call: TRBV6-5; clone_size: many; j_call: TRBJ2-3; d_call: TRBD2; cdr3_aa: CASSYLAGASTDTQYF; cdr3_nt: TGTGCCAGCAGTTACTTAGCGGGAGCTAGCACAGATACGCAGTATTTT
cdr3_length: 15; v_call: TRBV6-1; clone_size: many; j_call: TRBJ2-5; d_call: .; cdr3_aa: CASSSSRGTQETQYF; cdr3_nt: TGTGCCAGCAGTTCATCCAGGGGAACACAAGAGACCCAGTACTTC
cdr3_length: 15; v_call: TRBV12-5; clone_size: .; j_call: TRBJ2-1; d_call: .; cdr3_aa: CASAHRVPSYNEQFF; cdr3_nt: TGTGCTAGTGCCCACAGGGTTCCGTCCTACAATGAGCAGTTCTTC
cdr3_length: 14; v_call: TRBV11-1; clone_size: many; j_call: TRBJ2-2; d_call: .; cdr3_aa: CASSLGAATGELFF; cdr3_nt: TGTGCCAGCAGCTTGGGCGCAGCCACCGGGGAGCTGTTTTTT
cdr3_length: 17; v_call: TRBV30; clone_size: .; j_call: TRBJ2-2; d_call: .; cdr3_aa: CAWSGGQPVPGGGELFF; cdr3_nt: TGTGCCTGGAGTGGTGGACAGCCGGTCCCGGGGGGCGGGGAGCTGTTTTTT
cdr3_length: 12; v_call: TRBV20-1; clone_size: .; j_call: TRBJ1-3; d_call: .; cdr3_aa: CSARGGGNTIYF; cdr3_nt: TGCAGTGCTAGAGGAGGGGGAAACACCATATATTTT
cdr3_length: 13; v_call: TRBV19; clone_size: few; j_call: TRBJ2-1; d_call: .; cdr3_aa: CASSIEGLNEQFF; cdr3_nt: TGTGCCAGTAGTATAGAGGGGTTGAATGAGCAGTTCTTC
cdr3_length: 15; v_call: TRBV18; clone_size: few; j_call: TRBJ1-6; d_call: .; cdr3_aa: CASSPGRGFDSPLHF; cdr3_nt: TGTGCCAGCTCACCAGGGAGGGGATTCGATTCACCCCTCCACTTT
cdr3_length: 13; v_call: TRBV7-9; clone_size: few; j_call: TRBJ2-5; d_call: .; cdr3_aa: CASSFGEVETQYF; cdr3_nt: TGTGCCAGCAGCTTCGGGGAGGTCGAGACCCAGTACTTC
cdr3_length: 17; v_call: TRBV7-9; clone_size: .; j_call: TRBJ2-1; d_call: TRBD2; cdr3_aa: CASSPGTSGRPWDEQFF; cdr3_nt: TGTGCCAGCAGCCCCGGGACTAGCGGGAGGCCCTGGGATGAGCAGTTCTTC
cdr3_length: 15; v_call: TRBV9; clone_size: few; j_call: TRBJ2-3; d_call: TRBD2; cdr3_aa: CASSWGTSGRDTQYF; cdr3_nt: TGTGCCAGCAGCTGGGGGACTAGCGGGAGAGATACGCAGTATTTT